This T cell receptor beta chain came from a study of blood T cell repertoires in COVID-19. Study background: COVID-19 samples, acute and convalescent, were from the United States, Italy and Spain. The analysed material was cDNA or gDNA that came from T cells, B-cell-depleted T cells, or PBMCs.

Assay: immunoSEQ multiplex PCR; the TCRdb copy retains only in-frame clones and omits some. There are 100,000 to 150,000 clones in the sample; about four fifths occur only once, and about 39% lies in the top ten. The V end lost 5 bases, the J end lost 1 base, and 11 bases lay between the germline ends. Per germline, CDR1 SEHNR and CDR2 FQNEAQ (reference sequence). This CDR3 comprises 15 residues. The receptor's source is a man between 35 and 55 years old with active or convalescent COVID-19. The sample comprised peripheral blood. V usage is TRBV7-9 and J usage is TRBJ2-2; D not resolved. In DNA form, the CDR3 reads TGTGCCAGCAGCCCAATGGCAGGGAACACCGGGGAGCTGTTTTTT. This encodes CASSPMAGNTGELFF.